Below, one TCR beta chain is given with its context. This entry comes from a study of T cell changes during pregnancy in multiple sclerosis. CDR1 and CDR2 (germline): SGHNT, YYREEE (reference sequence). The V end lost 4 bases, the J end lost 3 bases, and 10 bases lay between the germline ends. The CDR3 runs to 13 residues. The table came from immunoSEQ multiplex PCR; TCRdb's copy has only in-frame clones and leaves some out. The table has about 42,000 clones, roughly 87% seen once. This receptor was identified in a female donor with multiple sclerosis, enrolled in a pregnancy study. Specimen: CD4+ T cells from peripheral blood mononuclear cells, collected after pregnancy. The V gene is TRBV5-4, the J gene TRBJ2-5; weak D call: TRBD1 (6 bases). The CDR3 region is CASSLDSKETQYF. The CDR3 DNA reads TGTGCCAGCAGCCTGGACAGTAAAGAGACCCAGTACTTC.